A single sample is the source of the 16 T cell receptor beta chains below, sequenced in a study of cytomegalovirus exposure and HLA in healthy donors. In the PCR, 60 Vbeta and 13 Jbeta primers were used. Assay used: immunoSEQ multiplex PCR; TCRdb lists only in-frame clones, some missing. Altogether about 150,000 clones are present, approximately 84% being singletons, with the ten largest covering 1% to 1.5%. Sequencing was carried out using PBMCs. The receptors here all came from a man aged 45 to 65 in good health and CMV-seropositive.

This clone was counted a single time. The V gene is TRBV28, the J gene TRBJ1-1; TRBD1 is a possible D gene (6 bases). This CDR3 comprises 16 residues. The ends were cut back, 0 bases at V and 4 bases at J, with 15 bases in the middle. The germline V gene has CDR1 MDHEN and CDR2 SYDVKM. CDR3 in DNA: TGTGCCAGCAGTTTATGGGGGACATCGAGGGTCACTGAAGCTTTCTTT. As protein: CASSLWGTSRVTEAFF. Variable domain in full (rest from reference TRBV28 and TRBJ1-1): DVKVTQSSRYLVKRTGEKVFLECVQDMDHENMFWYRQDPGLGLRLIYFSYDVKMKEKGDIPEGYSVSREKKERFSLILESASTNQTSMYLCASSLWGTSRVTEAFFGQGTRLTVV.

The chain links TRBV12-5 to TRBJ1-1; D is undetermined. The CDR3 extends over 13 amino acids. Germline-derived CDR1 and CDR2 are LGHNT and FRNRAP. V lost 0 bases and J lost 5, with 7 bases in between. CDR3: CASGLVRETEAFF. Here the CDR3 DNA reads TGTGCTAGTGGTTTGGTAAGGGAGACTGAAGCTTTCTTT.

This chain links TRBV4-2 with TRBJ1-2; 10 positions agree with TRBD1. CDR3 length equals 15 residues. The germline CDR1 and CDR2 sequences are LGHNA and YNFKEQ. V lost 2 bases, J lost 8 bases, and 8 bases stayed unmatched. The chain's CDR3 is CASSQHGTGAAGYTF. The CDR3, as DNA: TGTGCCAGCAGCCAACATGGGACAGGGGCAGCCGGCTACACCTTC.

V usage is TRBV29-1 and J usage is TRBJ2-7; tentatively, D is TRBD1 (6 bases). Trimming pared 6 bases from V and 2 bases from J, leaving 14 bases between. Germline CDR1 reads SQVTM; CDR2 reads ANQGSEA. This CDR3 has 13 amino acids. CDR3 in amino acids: CSVAGVQPYEQYF. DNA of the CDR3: TGCAGCGTAGCAGGGGTACAGCCCTACGAGCAGTACTTC.

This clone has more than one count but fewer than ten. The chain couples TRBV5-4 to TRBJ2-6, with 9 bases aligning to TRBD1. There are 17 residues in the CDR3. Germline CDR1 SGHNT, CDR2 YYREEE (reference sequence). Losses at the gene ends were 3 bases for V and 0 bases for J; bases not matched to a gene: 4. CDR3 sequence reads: CASSWGQGSSGANVLTF. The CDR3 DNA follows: TGTGCCAGCAGCTGGGGACAGGGAAGCTCTGGGGCCAACGTCCTGACTTTC. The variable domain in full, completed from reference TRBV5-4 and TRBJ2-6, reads ETGVTQSPTHLIKTRGQQVTLRCSSQSGHNTVSWYQQALGQGPQFIFQYYREEENGRGNFPPRFSGLQFPNYSSELNVNALELDDSALYLCASSWGQGSSGANVLTFGAGSRLTVL.

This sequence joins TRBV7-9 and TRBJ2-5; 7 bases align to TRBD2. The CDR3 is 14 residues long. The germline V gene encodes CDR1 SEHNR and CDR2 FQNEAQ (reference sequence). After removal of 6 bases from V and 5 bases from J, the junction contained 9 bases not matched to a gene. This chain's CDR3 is CASRLAGVGETQYF. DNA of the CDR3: TGTGCCAGCAGGCTCGCGGGGGTAGGGGAGACCCAGTACTTC.

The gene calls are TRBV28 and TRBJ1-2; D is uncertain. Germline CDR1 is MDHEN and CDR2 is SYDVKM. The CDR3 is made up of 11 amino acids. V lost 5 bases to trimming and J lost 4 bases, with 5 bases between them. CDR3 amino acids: CASSRSYGYTF. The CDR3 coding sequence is TGTGCCAGCAGTCGGAGCTATGGCTACACCTTC.

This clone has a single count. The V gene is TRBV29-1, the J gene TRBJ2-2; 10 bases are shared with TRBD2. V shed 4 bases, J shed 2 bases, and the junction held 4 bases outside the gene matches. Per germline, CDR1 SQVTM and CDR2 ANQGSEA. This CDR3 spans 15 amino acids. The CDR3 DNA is TGCAGCGTTGGGCTAGCGGGAGATAACACCGGGGAGCTGTTTTTT. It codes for CSVGLAGDNTGELFF.

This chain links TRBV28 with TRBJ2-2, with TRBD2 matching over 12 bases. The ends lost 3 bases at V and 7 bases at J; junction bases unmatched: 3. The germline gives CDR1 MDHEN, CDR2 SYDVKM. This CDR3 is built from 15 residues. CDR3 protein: CASSLRTSGNGELFF. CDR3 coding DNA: TGTGCCAGCAGTTTGAGGACTAGCGGGAACGGGGAGCTGTTTTTT. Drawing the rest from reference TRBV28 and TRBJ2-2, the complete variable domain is DVKVTQSSRYLVKRTGEKVFLECVQDMDHENMFWYRQDPGLGLRLIYFSYDVKMKEKGDIPEGYSVSREKKERFSLILESASTNQTSMYLCASSLRTSGNGELFFGEGSRLTVL.

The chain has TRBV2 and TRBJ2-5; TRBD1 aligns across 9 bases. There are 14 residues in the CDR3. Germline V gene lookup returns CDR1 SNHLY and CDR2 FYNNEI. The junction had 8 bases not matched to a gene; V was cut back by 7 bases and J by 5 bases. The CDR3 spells CASTATGGGETQYF. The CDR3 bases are TGTGCCAGCACCGCGACAGGGGGTGGCGAGACCCAGTACTTC.

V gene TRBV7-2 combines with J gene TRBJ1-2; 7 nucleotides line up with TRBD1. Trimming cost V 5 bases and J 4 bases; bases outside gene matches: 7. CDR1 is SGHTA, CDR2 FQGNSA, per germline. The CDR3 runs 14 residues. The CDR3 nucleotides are TGTGCCAGCAGCCCTAGGACAGGCGTCTATGGCTACACCTTC. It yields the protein CASSPRTGVYGYTF.

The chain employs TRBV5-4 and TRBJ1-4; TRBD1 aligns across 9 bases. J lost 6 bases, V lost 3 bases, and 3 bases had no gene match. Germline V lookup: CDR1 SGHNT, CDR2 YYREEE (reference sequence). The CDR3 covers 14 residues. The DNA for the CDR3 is TGTGCCAGCAGCTCCGGGACAGGGTATGAAAAACTGTTTTTT. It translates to CASSSGTGYEKLFF.

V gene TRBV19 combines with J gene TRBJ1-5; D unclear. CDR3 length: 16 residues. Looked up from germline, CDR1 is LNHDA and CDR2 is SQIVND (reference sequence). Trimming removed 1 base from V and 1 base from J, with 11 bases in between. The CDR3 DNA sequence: TGTGCCAGTAGTATAGTTCCCAGGCTCAGCAATCAGCCCCAGCATTTT. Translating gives CASSIVPRLSNQPQHF.

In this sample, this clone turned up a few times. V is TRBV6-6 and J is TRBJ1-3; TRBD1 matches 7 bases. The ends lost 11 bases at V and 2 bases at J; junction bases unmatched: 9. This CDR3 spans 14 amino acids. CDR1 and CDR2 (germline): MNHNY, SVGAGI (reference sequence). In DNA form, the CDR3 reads TGTGCCGGACGACAGGGAAACCCTGGAAACACCATATATTTT. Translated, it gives CAGRQGNPGNTIYF.

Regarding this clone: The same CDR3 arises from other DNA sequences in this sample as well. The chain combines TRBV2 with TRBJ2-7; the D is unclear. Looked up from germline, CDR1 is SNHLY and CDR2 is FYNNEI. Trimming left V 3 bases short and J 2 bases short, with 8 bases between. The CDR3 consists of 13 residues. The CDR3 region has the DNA TGTGCCAGCAGTGATGGGCAGGCCTACGAGCAGTACTTC. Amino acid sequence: CASSDGQAYEQYF.

CDR3 bases: TGTGCCAGCACCCCAGGGCAGGCCATTAACTATGGCTACACCTTC. This codes for CASTPGQAINYGYTF. This chain joins TRBV6-5 and TRBJ1-2; TRBD1 might be the D (5 bases). CDR1 is MNHEY, CDR2 SVGAGI, per germline. Deletions cut 7 bases from V and 1 base from J, with 16 bases between. This CDR3 comprises 15 residues.